The next 11 T cell receptor beta chains were all read from a single sample in a study of beta chain features in type 1 diabetes. Study observations and caveats: Shorter TCRB CDR3s, moderately but significantly so, were found in Type 1 diabetes patients in all four CD4+ subsets.

Expressed TCRB transcripts were sequenced because the isolated RNA had all been reverse transcribed beforehand. The table came from immunoSEQ multiplex PCR; TCRdb's copy has only in-frame clones and leaves some out. This sample yields some 150,000 clones, of which 9% to 10% are seen a single time; under 0.85% belongs to the top ten. These receptors have no identified antigens. Sequenced: central memory CD4+ T cells from blood. These receptors were taken from a woman aged 25 to 39 with type 1 diabetes.

In its sample, this clone was seen many times. The chain combines TRBV30 with TRBJ2-5; a weak D match, TRBD2 (5 bases). V was shortened by 0 bases and J by 4 bases, with 12 bases between the two germline ends. The germline V gene encodes CDR1 GTSNPN and CDR2 SVGIG (reference sequence). CDR3 length: 14 amino acids. For the CDR3, the DNA is TGTGCCTGGAGTGTATCCGGACTGAGAGAGACCCAGTACTTC. Amino acids: CAWSVSGLRETQYF. Combining the CDR3 with reference TRBV30 and TRBJ2-5 gives the whole variable domain SQTIHQWPATLVQPVGSPLSLECTVEGTSNPNLYWYRQAAGRGLQLLFYSVGIGQISSEVPQNLSASRPQDRQFILSSKKLLLSDSGFYLCAWSVSGLRETQYFGPGTRLLVL.

This rearrangement joins TRBV5-1 to TRBJ2-1; 9 positions agree with TRBD2. Trimming at V came to 0 bases and at J to 4 bases, leaving 2 bases not matched to a gene. CDR1 SGHRS and CDR2 YFSETQ come from the germline V gene. This CDR3 is built from 15 residues. For the CDR3, the DNA is TGCGCCAGCAGCTTGGAGCTAGCGGGGTACAATGAGCAGTTCTTC. Translation gives CASSLELAGYNEQFF.

This clone was seen more than once but under ten times. The chain couples TRBV11-3 to TRBJ1-1; the D is unclear. Germline V lookup: CDR1 SGHNT, CDR2 YENEEA. This CDR3 comprises 12 residues. V lost 4 bases and J 7 bases, leaving 10 bases between the germline ends. CDR3 sequence (DNA): TGTGCCAGCAGCTCCGACTCGAATGAAGCTTTCTTT. Translating it yields CASSSDSNEAFF.

The chain uses TRBV5-1 and TRBJ1-2; D remains ambiguous. The ends were cut back, 0 bases at V and 4 bases at J, with 10 bases in the middle. Germline CDR1 and CDR2: SGHRS and YFSETQ. The CDR3 is made up of 14 amino acids. This CDR3 reads CASSLEAGPYGYTF. The CDR3, as DNA: TGCGCCAGCAGCTTGGAGGCGGGTCCCTATGGCTACACCTTC.

This clone was seen at least ten times. The V call is TRBV15, the J call TRBJ2-5; possible D gene TRBD2, 5 bases. The V end was cut by 5 bases, the J end by 5 bases, with 9 bases between. This CDR3 is built from 12 residues. CDR1 is LNHNV and CDR2 is YYDKDF in the germline V gene (reference sequence). The CDR3 region has the DNA TGTGCCACCAGCGGGAGTAGGGAGACCCAGTACTTC. It is translated as CATSGSRETQYF. The full variable domain, rest sourced from reference TRBV15 and TRBJ2-5, is DAMVIQNPRYQVTQFGKPVTLSCSQTLNHNVMYWYQQKSSQAPKLLFHYYDKDFNNEADTPDNFQSRRPNTSFCFLDIRSPGLGDTAMYLCATSGSRETQYFGPGTRLLVL.

The rearrangement uses TRBV5-4 and TRBJ2-3; TRBD2 agrees at 8 bases. Germline V lookup: CDR1 SGHNT, CDR2 YYREEE (reference sequence). Germline trimming cut 4 bases from V and 1 base from J; bases unmatched to any gene: 5. This CDR3 contains 15 residues. The CDR3 DNA is TGTGCCAGCAGCCTAGGCGGGGGGCGCACAGATACGCAGTATTTT. As protein: CASSLGGGRTDTQYF.

The chain joins TRBV25-1 to TRBJ2-1, with 8 bases matching TRBD1. Looked up from germline, CDR1 is MGHDK and CDR2 is SYGVNS. V gave up 7 bases and J gave up 3 bases; unmatched junction bases: 5. The CDR3 is 14 residues long. The CDR3 DNA reads TGTGCCAGCACCGGGACAGGCTTCTACAATGAGCAGTTCTTC. It translates to CASTGTGFYNEQFF.

This clone was counted only a few times. This rearrangement joins TRBV18 to TRBJ2-2, with D possibly being TRBD1 (6 bases). Germline values: CDR1 KGHSH, CDR2 LQKENI. Trimming removed 2 bases from V and 4 bases from J, with 14 bases in between. CDR3 length equals 16 residues. CDR3 amino acids: CASSPLQGRSTGELFF. CDR3 sequence (DNA): TGTGCCAGCTCACCATTACAGGGTCGGAGCACCGGGGAGCTGTTTTTT.

V usage is TRBV7-9 and J usage is TRBJ1-5; D remains ambiguous. With 2 bases removed from V and 4 bases from J, the gap between germline ends came to 12 bases. Germline CDR1 reads SEHNR; CDR2 reads FQNEAQ (reference sequence). This CDR3 is built from 15 residues. This CDR3 is CASSLYLSMNQPQHF. CDR3 nucleotides: TGTGCCAGCAGCTTATATCTCAGTATGAATCAGCCCCAGCATTTT.

In this sample, this clone turned up a few times. Written as DNA, the CDR3 is TGTGCCAGCTCATCTACAGCGGACTATGGCTACACCTTC. Its translation: CASSSTADYGYTF. The V and J genes are TRBV18 and TRBJ1-2, with D unclear. This CDR3 has 13 amino acids. The germline gives CDR1 KGHSH, CDR2 LQKENI. V lost 5 bases and J 3 bases, leaving 10 bases between the germline ends.

This clone was seen a handful of times. The genes are TRBV7-3 and TRBJ2-1; 7 bases are a match to TRBD2. This CDR3 region has 15 residues. CDR1 is SGHTA, CDR2 FQGTGA, per germline. Germline trimming cut 0 bases from V and 3 bases from J; bases unmatched to any gene: 2. The DNA of the CDR3 is TGTGCCAGCAGCTTAACGGCTAGCGGCTACAATGAGCAGTTCTTC. Its translation: CASSLTASGYNEQFF.